This T cell receptor (beta chain) is from a study of T cell responses to AZD1222 COVID-19 vaccine. Study-wide results and limits: Spike-specific TCR breadth and depth rose after two AZD1222 doses. Regions 160-218 and 743-854 dominated among vaccine-associated CD4 TCRs spanning spike.

This clone was seen only once. Its antigen remains unknown. The protocol was immunoSEQ multiplex PCR, while the TCRdb copy is restricted to in-frame clones and leaves out a portion. The sample yields around 97,000 clones, 80% to 90% seen once. The trim removed 5 bases at V and 11 bases at J, leaving 7 bases unmatched. Germline V gives CDR1 SGHNT, CDR2 YENEEA. This CDR3 comprises 13 residues. This clonotype originated in an adult in good health. V and J are TRBV11-3 and TRBJ1-4; 8 nucleotides line up with TRBD1. The material was peripheral blood, obtained on day 0 of AZD1222 vaccination. In nucleotides, the CDR3 is TGTGCCAGCAGCAAGGGACAGGATGGGAAACTGTTTTTT. Its protein product is CASSKGQDGKLFF.